These T cell receptor beta chains were read from a single sample in a study of spatial heterogeneity in lung cancer. TCRdb redid the calling of the 5' RACE reads with MiXCR, one entry per CDR3 protein. The sample consists of 8,500 to 13,000 distinct CDR3 sequences, about 8.6% of them appearing once. The sample here was PBMCs, taken at surgery. The source of these receptors is a male donor with early-stage non-small cell lung cancer. Each CDR3 is given with its conserved first and last residue. D genes are given only for firm matches. Some rows mark clone size as missing; the rest say once, few, many or name a class of expanded clone.

V gene	clone size	D gene	J gene	CDR3 DNA	CDR3 protein
TRBV11-3	medium-sized	.	TRBJ2-3	TGTGCCAGCAGCTTAGATCTCGGGTACGTCCGACTCACAGATACGCAGTATTTT	CASSLDLGYVRLTDTQYF
TRBV12-3/TRBV12-4	few	.	TRBJ2-5	TGTGCCAGCAGTTGGGACCCCTCCAAGGAGACCCAGTACTTC	CASSWDPSKETQYF
TRBV28	many	TRBD2	TRBJ2-1	TGTGCCAGCAGTTTCCTAGCGGGGGGAATAGGAGGTGAGCAGTTCTTC	CASSFLAGGIGGEQFF
TRBV14	many	.	TRBJ2-7	TGTGCCAGCAGCCAAGATACAGCGAGCTCCTACGAGCAGTACTTC	CASSQDTASSYEQYF
TRBV6-4	many	.	TRBJ1-5	TGTGCCAGCAGTGACTCTGGGAATCAGCCCCAGCATTTT	CASSDSGNQPQHF
TRBV20-1	many	.	TRBJ1-1	TGCAGTGCTAGCTTCTTTGACAGGCTGAACACTGAAGCTTTCTTT	CSASFFDRLNTEAFF
TRBV23-1	many	TRBD1	TRBJ2-5	TGCGCCAGCAGTCCCAGCTCCGGGACAGGGCTCCTTCAAGAGACCCAGTACTTC	CASSPSSGTGLLQETQYF
TRBV9	many	.	TRBJ2-5	TGTGCCAGCAGCGTTAGCGGTGCGGAGACCCAGTACTTC	CASSVSGAETQYF
TRBV9	.	.	TRBJ2-3	TGTGCCAGCAGCGTAGGGGTCGATTCGGATACGCAGTATTTT	CASSVGVDSDTQYF
TRBV6-5	many	.	TRBJ2-1	TGTGCCAGCAGTTTATCGGGGCGGCCCTACAATGAGCAGTTCTTC	CASSLSGRPYNEQFF
TRBV9	many	.	TRBJ1-5	TGTGCCAGCAGCGACCGGCCGGGACAGCCCCAGCATTTT	CASSDRPGQPQHF
TRBV6-2/TRBV6-3	.	TRBD1	TRBJ2-7	TGTGTCAGCAGTCCGGACAGGGGAATCTCCTACGAGCAGTACTTC	CVSSPDRGISYEQYF
TRBV7-6	medium-sized	TRBD1	TRBJ2-7	TGTGCCAGCAGCTTAGGAGGACAGGGAAAGTACGAGCAGTACTTC	CASSLGGQGKYEQYF
TRBV7-9	.	.	TRBJ2-3	TGTGCCAGCAGCTTAAGGACACCGGAGGGAGATACGCAGTATTTT	CASSLRTPEGDTQYF
TRBV4-1	.	.	TRBJ1-2	TGCGCCAGCAGCCAAACAATGGACACAAATAACTATGGCTACACCTTC	CASSQTMDTNNYGYTF
TRBV7-2	.	.	TRBJ2-7	TGTGCCAGCAGCTCCGGACAGACCTACGAGCAGTACTTC	CASSSGQTYEQYF
TRBV19	many	.	TRBJ1-2	TGTGCCAGTAGTATACTGGACAGTCATTACTTTAACTATGGCTACACCTTC	CASSILDSHYFNYGYTF
TRBV19	many	.	TRBJ2-7	TGTGCCAGTAGTAACCAGGGTAACTCCTACGAGCAGTACTTC	CASSNQGNSYEQYF
TRBV7-2	medium-sized	.	TRBJ1-5	TGTGCCAGCAGCTCTCAAGGGCGACCTCAAAATCAGCCCCAGCATTTT	CASSSQGRPQNQPQHF
TRBV6-6	many	.	TRBJ2-3	TGTGCCAGCAGATGGGAGAGCAGGGCAGATACGCAGTATTTT	CASRWESRADTQYF
TRBV3-1	many	TRBD1	TRBJ2-3	TGTGCCAGCAGCTCCGGGACAGGGGTGTCCGATACGCAGTATTTT	CASSSGTGVSDTQYF
TRBV2	many	.	TRBJ2-7	TGTGCCAGCAGTACCGGGACACAGGTGCAGTACTTC	CASSTGTQVQYF
TRBV7-2	medium-sized	TRBD1	TRBJ1-5	TGTGCCAGCAGCCCAGACAGGGGCGGTCAGCCCCAGCATTTT	CASSPDRGGQPQHF
TRBV3-1	many	TRBD1	TRBJ1-2	TGTGCCAGCAGCCAAGATGGGACAGCCCGGGGTGGCTACACCTTC	CASSQDGTARGGYTF
TRBV10-2	many	TRBD1	TRBJ2-6	TGCGCCAGCAGTCCTTACCCGGGACAGGGGGGCCCTGGGGCCAACGTCCTGACTTTC	CASSPYPGQGGPGANVLTF
TRBV5-4	many	.	TRBJ2-5	TGTGCCAGCAGCTTCTTTGGCGGGGAGGAGACCCAGTACTTC	CASSFFGGEETQYF
TRBV15	many	.	TRBJ2-7	TGTGCCACCTCAGACCGTTCCTACGAGCAGTACTTC	CATSDRSYEQYF
TRBV7-2	.	.	TRBJ2-1	TGTGCCAGCAGCTTAGTAAGTGGTGAGCAGTTCTTC	CASSLVSGEQFF
TRBV30	many	.	TRBJ2-3	TGTGCCTGGAGTGTCCATACGCAGTATTTT	CAWSVHTQYF
TRBV18	many	.	TRBJ2-6	TGTGCCAGCTCACCGCGGACAGTCTCTGGGGCCAACGTCCTGACTTTC	CASSPRTVSGANVLTF
TRBV30	many	.	TRBJ2-7	TGTGCCCTGGAAGGGGCCCTCTCCTACGAGCAGTACTTC	CALEGALSYEQYF